Presented here are 29 T cell receptor beta chains from one specimen sequenced in a study of blood T cell repertoires in COVID-19. The repertoire was sequenced with immunoSEQ multiplex PCR; TCRdb's copy has only in-frame clones and lacks some. The data hold about 270,000 clones, with about nine tenths observed a single time. Input material: peripheral blood. All receptors derive from a man in his forties or fifties who had recovered from COVID-19.

This clone was seen just once. The chain joins TRBV6-6 to TRBJ2-7; the D gene is possibly TRBD2 (6 bases). V was trimmed by 6 bases and J by 2 bases, leaving 14 bases between them. The CDR3 is 14 amino acids. Germline loops: CDR1 MNHNY, CDR2 SVGAGI (reference sequence). The CDR3 DNA follows: TGTGCCAGCAGGGGGACTTCCTCCGCCTACGAGCAGTACTTC. Its translation is CASRGTSSAYEQYF.

CDR3 residues: CATSEGLAGVETQYF. The CDR3 nucleotides are TGTGCCACCAGTGAGGGACTAGCGGGAGTTGAGACCCAGTACTTC. The V call is TRBV24-1, the J call TRBJ2-5; TRBD2 aligns across 14 bases. Germline V lookup: CDR1 KGHDR, CDR2 SFDVKD. With 4 bases clipped from V and 5 bases from J, the junction kept 2 bases outside the gene matches. This CDR3 is built from 15 residues.

This clone was seen just once. The junction differs from germline at one of its ends, possibly a read error. The chain couples TRBV7-2 to TRBJ1-2, with unresolved D. In germline, CDR1 is SGHTA, CDR2 FQGNSA. This CDR3 has 15 residues. CDR3 in amino acids: CASRLVRAPGYGYTF. CDR3 coding DNA: TGTGCCAGCAGATTAGTGCGGGCCCCGGGCTATGGCTACACCTTC.

This chain uses TRBV27 with TRBJ2-7; D perhaps matches TRBD1 (7 bases). Trimming removed 3 bases at V and 3 bases at J, with 12 bases between. This CDR3 is 14 amino acids long. Germline V CDR1 and CDR2: MNHEY, SMNVEV (reference sequence). In DNA, the CDR3 is TGTGCCAGCAGTTTGCAGGGGGGAATCTACGAGCAGTACTTC. It yields the protein CASSLQGGIYEQYF.

The chain carries TRBV20-1 and TRBJ2-5, with D unresolved. CDR3 length: 11 residues. Germline lookup yields CDR1 DFQATT and CDR2 SNEGSKA (reference sequence). V lost 0 bases to trimming and J lost 5 bases, with 4 bases between them. The CDR3 loop reads CSARDMETQYF. CDR3 in DNA: TGCAGTGCTAGAGATATGGAGACCCAGTACTTC.

The J gene is TRBJ2-5, the V gene TRBV29-1, with D tentatively TRBD2 (5 bases). The CDR3 length is 13 residues. V was cut by 3 bases and J by 3 bases, with 11 bases left in between. CDR1 SQVTM and CDR2 ANQGSEA come from the germline V gene. The CDR3 protein is CSVENGEKETQYF. The CDR3 region has the DNA TGCAGCGTTGAGAATGGGGAGAAAGAGACCCAGTACTTC.

The chain's CDR3 is CASSYLIGSTEAFF. The CDR3 nucleotides are TGTGCCAGCAGTTACCTCATAGGGAGCACTGAAGCTTTCTTT. The rearrangement joins TRBV6-2 or TRBV6-3 to TRBJ1-1; D gene uncertain. The V gene lost 2 bases and the J gene lost 4 bases, with 11 bases spanning the gap. This CDR3 is built from 14 residues. Germline values: CDR1 MNHEY, CDR2 SVGEGT.

This clone turned up a few times. The chain joins TRBV7-8 to TRBJ2-7, with D maybe TRBD1 (6 bases). Between the trimmed V and J ends, which lost 3 bases and 2 bases, there was a span of 11 bases. CDR3 length equals 14 residues. Germline loops: CDR1 SGHVS, CDR2 FQNEAQ. This CDR3 reads CASSFAKGAYEQYF. The CDR3 DNA sequence: TGTGCCAGCAGCTTCGCAAAGGGGGCCTACGAGCAGTACTTC.

The J gene is TRBJ2-7, the V gene TRBV19, with TRBD2 identical over 11 bases. Germline V gene data show CDR1 as LNHDA and CDR2 as SQIVND (reference sequence). The CDR3 has 14 residues. The junction had 1 base not matched to a gene; V was cut back by 3 bases and J by 3 bases. CDR3 bases: TGTGCCAGTAGTATGGGACTAGCGGTCTACGAGCAGTACTTC. Protein product: CASSMGLAVYEQYF.

The J gene is TRBJ2-1, the V gene TRBV30; D unclear. The ends were cut back, 0 bases at V and 6 bases at J, with 6 bases in the middle. Germline loops: CDR1 GTSNPN, CDR2 SVGIG (reference sequence). The CDR3 consists of 12 residues. This CDR3 is CAWSVEPNEQFF. In DNA form, the CDR3 reads TGTGCCTGGAGTGTGGAGCCCAATGAGCAGTTCTTC.

The chain recombines TRBV9 with TRBJ2-6, with 8 bases matching TRBD2. This CDR3 spans 19 amino acids. Germline CDR1 and CDR2: SGDLS and YYNGEE. Unmatched junction bases numbered 16, after V lost 4 bases and J lost 4 bases. The CDR3 spells CASSPSGGAVLSGANVLTF. The CDR3 DNA follows: TGTGCCAGCAGCCCCTCGGGGGGGGCGGTCTTGTCGGGGGCCAACGTCCTGACTTTC.

The V call is TRBV21-1, the J call TRBJ2-1; the D call in the table, TRBD2, was not verified against the DNA. TRBV21-1 corresponds to a pseudogene. The CDR3 is 18 residues long. The CDR3 loop is CASSCLGSGSSSYNEQFF. In nucleotides, the CDR3 is TGTGCCAGCAGCTGTCTTGGTAGCGGGAGTAGCTCCTACAATGAGCAGTTCTTC.

The V call is TRBV5-6, the J call TRBJ2-7; D perhaps matches TRBD2 (5 bases). Looked up from germline, CDR1 is SGHDT and CDR2 is YYEEEE. The V and J ends lost 3 bases and 3 bases respectively, with 25 bases between them. The CDR3 contains 18 residues. The CDR3 nucleotides read TGTGCCAGCAGCTCCCCCCCTCGGATGAGGGCGTTAAACTACGAGCAGTACTTC. It is translated as CASSSPPRMRALNYEQYF.

The gene calls are TRBV18 and TRBJ1-1; no definite D call. V lost 3 bases and J lost 7, with 12 bases in between. CDR1 is KGHSH, CDR2 LQKENI, per germline. There are 13 residues in the CDR3. The CDR3 loop is CASSPSEVDEAFF. The DNA for the CDR3 is TGTGCCAGCTCACCTTCGGAGGTGGATGAAGCTTTCTTT.

The V call is TRBV14, the J call TRBJ2-1, with TRBD2 identical over 7 bases. The CDR3 loop spans 13 amino acids. Trimming took 1 base from V and 11 from J; bases not matched to a gene: 5. The germline V gene encodes CDR1 SGHDN and CDR2 FVKESK. The DNA for the CDR3 is TGTGCCAGCAGCCAAGCCGGGACTACCAAGCAGTTCTTC. Its translation is CASSQAGTTKQFF.

The chain combines TRBV12-5 with TRBJ2-1; 10 bases match TRBD2. The CDR3 runs 19 residues. In germline, CDR1 is LGHNT, CDR2 FRNRAP. V was pared by 4 bases and J by 8 bases, with 20 bases of the junction left unmatched. The DNA for the CDR3 is TGTGCTAGTGGTTCAAACCAGGGGCGGATAGCGGGGGGAGGACATGAGCAGTTCTTC. This sequence encodes CASGSNQGRIAGGGHEQFF.

The chain carries TRBV5-1 and TRBJ1-1, with D maybe TRBD1 (6 bases). Per germline, CDR1 SGHRS and CDR2 YFSETQ. Trimming removed 4 bases at V and 0 bases at J, with 22 bases between. This CDR3 has 18 amino acids. The CDR3 nucleotides are TGCGCCAGCAGCGCTCCCTTCACAGGGAATCGGGTGAACACTGAAGCTTTCTTT. Amino acid sequence: CASSAPFTGNRVNTEAFF.

The rearrangement links TRBV27 to TRBJ2-6, with a weak D call TRBD2 (6 bases). V was trimmed by 2 bases and J by 4 bases, leaving 27 bases between them. Per the germline V gene, CDR1 is MNHEY and CDR2 is SMNVEV (reference sequence). The CDR3 is 21 amino acids. The DNA for the CDR3 is TGTGCCAGCAGTTTAAAAGTCGGATTATGGGACTTCTTGCCGGGGGCCAACGTCCTGACTTTC. Translated, it gives CASSLKVGLWDFLPGANVLTF. Supplemented by reference TRBV27 and TRBJ2-6, the full variable domain reads EAQVTQNPRYLITVTGKKLTVTCSQNMNHEYMSWYRQDPGLGLRQIYYSMNVEVTDKGDVPEGYKVSRKEKRNFPLILESPSPNQTSLYFCASSLKVGLWDFLPGANVLTFGAGSRLTVL.

The chain joins TRBV2 to TRBJ2-5; possibly TRBD2 for D (6 bases). V was pared by 7 bases and J by 2 bases, with 14 bases between. Per germline, CDR1 SNHLY and CDR2 FYNNEI. The CDR3 covers 14 residues. CDR3: CASTASVFQETQYF. The CDR3 coding sequence is TGTGCCAGCACGGCTAGCGTATTTCAAGAGACCCAGTACTTC.

The count of this clone is one. J is TRBJ2-5 and V is TRBV7-9; 14 bases fit TRBD2. The CDR3 is made up of 17 amino acids. J lost 3 bases, V lost 1 base, and 4 bases had no gene match. Germline V gene sequence: CDR1 SEHNR, CDR2 FQNEAQ (reference sequence). Written as DNA, the CDR3 is TGTGCCAGCAGCTTAGAGGCGGGACTAGCGGGAGAAGAGACCCAGTACTTC. It is translated as CASSLEAGLAGEETQYF.

The CDR3 sequence is CAPLGTRTYEQYF. For the CDR3, the DNA is TGCGCCCCCCTGGGGACTAGGACCTACGAGCAGTACTTC. The gene calls are TRBV23-1 and TRBJ2-7; 8 bases agree with TRBD2. TRBV23-1 is noted as an ORF with a role that remains uncertain. The CDR3 is 13 residues long. V lost 11 bases to trimming and J lost 2 bases; unmatched junction nucleotides: 8.

This sequence joins TRBV11-2 and TRBJ2-1, with TRBD2 matching over 9 bases. V dropped 5 bases and J dropped 0; count of bases not matched to a gene: 8. The V gene's germline CDR1 is SGHAT and CDR2 FQNNGV. The CDR3 has 17 amino acids. CDR3 in DNA: TGTGCCAGCAGCCCCAGACTTAGCGGGAGCTCCTACAATGAGCAGTTCTTC. It encodes CASSPRLSGSSYNEQFF.

The chain recombines TRBV5-4 with TRBJ1-2, with a possible D match to TRBD1 (5 bases). The CDR3 runs 16 residues. Deletions cut 4 bases from V and 2 bases from J, with 18 bases between. Looked up from germline, CDR1 is SGHNT and CDR2 is YYREEE (reference sequence). The CDR3 reads CASSPNLGQGNYGYTF. The CDR3 DNA is TGTGCCAGCAGCCCAAACCTCGGGCAGGGAAACTATGGCTACACCTTC. The full variable domain, with the rest looked up from reference TRBV5-4 and TRBJ1-2, is ETGVTQSPTHLIKTRGQQVTLRCSSQSGHNTVSWYQQALGQGPQFIFQYYREEENGRGNFPPRFSGLQFPNYSSELNVNALELDDSALYLCASSPNLGQGNYGYTFGSGTRLTVV.

The rearrangement uses TRBV6-2 or TRBV6-3 and TRBJ2-3; TRBD1 agrees at 7 bases. The CDR3 consists of 16 residues. The germline CDR1 and CDR2 sequences are MNHEY and SVGEGT. Trimming took 6 bases from V and 0 from J; bases not matched to a gene: 9. The CDR3 bases are TGTGCCAGCAGCCCTGGGGACAGAGCTAGCACAGATACGCAGTATTTT. It yields the protein CASSPGDRASTDTQYF.

This chain uses TRBV5-4 with TRBJ2-3, with 7 bases identical to TRBD2. The junction had 7 bases not matched to a gene; V was cut back by 0 bases and J by 0 bases. Germline lookup yields CDR1 SGHNT and CDR2 YYREEE (reference sequence). The CDR3 has 17 residues. CDR3 protein: CASSLGLAEFSTDTQYF. The CDR3 nucleotides read TGTGCCAGCAGCTTGGGTCTAGCGGAATTTAGCACAGATACGCAGTATTTT.

This clone was observed a handful of times. The same CDR3 can be traced to other DNA sequences in this sample. J is TRBJ2-7 and V is TRBV7-2; 10 positions agree with TRBD1. The CDR3 is made up of 14 amino acids. V shed 5 bases and J 6 bases; nucleotides not matched to a gene: 7. CDR1 and CDR2 (germline): SGHTA, FQGNSA. The CDR3 DNA reads as TGTGCCAGCAGCCTCCGGGACAGGGGTAGCGAGCAGTACTTC. It specifies CASSLRDRGSEQYF.

The chain recombines TRBV27 with TRBJ2-7, with 12 bases matching TRBD2. The germline gives CDR1 MNHEY, CDR2 SMNVEV (reference sequence). V lost 6 bases, J lost 5 bases, and 5 bases stayed unmatched. CDR3 size: 14 residues. The CDR3 reads CASSLTSGRNEQYF. Written as DNA, the CDR3 is TGTGCCAGCAGCCTTACTAGCGGGAGGAACGAGCAGTACTTC.

The chain links TRBV5-4 to TRBJ1-6; D is perhaps TRBD1 (6 bases). Germline V CDR1 and CDR2: SGHNT, YYREEE (reference sequence). The CDR3 consists of 16 residues. Trimming took off 0 bases at V and 0 bases at J, with 7 bases between the two ends. In DNA, the CDR3 is TGTGCCAGCAGCTTGGACAGGGCCTCCTATAATTCACCCCTCCACTTT. Translation gives CASSLDRASYNSPLHF. Full variable domain (remainder filled in from reference TRBV5-4 and TRBJ1-6): ETGVTQSPTHLIKTRGQQVTLRCSSQSGHNTVSWYQQALGQGPQFIFQYYREEENGRGNFPPRFSGLQFPNYSSELNVNALELDDSALYLCASSLDRASYNSPLHFGNGTRLTVT.

This chain links TRBV4-3 with TRBJ2-1; possibly TRBD1 for D (5 bases). This CDR3 spans 14 amino acids. Germline V gene lookup returns CDR1 LGHNA and CDR2 YSLEER. With 0 bases removed from V and 10 bases from J, the gap between germline ends came to 13 bases. The CDR3, as DNA: TGCGCCAGCAGCCAAGATGATGGGGCCTACGAGCAGTTCTTC. Translated: CASSQDDGAYEQFF.